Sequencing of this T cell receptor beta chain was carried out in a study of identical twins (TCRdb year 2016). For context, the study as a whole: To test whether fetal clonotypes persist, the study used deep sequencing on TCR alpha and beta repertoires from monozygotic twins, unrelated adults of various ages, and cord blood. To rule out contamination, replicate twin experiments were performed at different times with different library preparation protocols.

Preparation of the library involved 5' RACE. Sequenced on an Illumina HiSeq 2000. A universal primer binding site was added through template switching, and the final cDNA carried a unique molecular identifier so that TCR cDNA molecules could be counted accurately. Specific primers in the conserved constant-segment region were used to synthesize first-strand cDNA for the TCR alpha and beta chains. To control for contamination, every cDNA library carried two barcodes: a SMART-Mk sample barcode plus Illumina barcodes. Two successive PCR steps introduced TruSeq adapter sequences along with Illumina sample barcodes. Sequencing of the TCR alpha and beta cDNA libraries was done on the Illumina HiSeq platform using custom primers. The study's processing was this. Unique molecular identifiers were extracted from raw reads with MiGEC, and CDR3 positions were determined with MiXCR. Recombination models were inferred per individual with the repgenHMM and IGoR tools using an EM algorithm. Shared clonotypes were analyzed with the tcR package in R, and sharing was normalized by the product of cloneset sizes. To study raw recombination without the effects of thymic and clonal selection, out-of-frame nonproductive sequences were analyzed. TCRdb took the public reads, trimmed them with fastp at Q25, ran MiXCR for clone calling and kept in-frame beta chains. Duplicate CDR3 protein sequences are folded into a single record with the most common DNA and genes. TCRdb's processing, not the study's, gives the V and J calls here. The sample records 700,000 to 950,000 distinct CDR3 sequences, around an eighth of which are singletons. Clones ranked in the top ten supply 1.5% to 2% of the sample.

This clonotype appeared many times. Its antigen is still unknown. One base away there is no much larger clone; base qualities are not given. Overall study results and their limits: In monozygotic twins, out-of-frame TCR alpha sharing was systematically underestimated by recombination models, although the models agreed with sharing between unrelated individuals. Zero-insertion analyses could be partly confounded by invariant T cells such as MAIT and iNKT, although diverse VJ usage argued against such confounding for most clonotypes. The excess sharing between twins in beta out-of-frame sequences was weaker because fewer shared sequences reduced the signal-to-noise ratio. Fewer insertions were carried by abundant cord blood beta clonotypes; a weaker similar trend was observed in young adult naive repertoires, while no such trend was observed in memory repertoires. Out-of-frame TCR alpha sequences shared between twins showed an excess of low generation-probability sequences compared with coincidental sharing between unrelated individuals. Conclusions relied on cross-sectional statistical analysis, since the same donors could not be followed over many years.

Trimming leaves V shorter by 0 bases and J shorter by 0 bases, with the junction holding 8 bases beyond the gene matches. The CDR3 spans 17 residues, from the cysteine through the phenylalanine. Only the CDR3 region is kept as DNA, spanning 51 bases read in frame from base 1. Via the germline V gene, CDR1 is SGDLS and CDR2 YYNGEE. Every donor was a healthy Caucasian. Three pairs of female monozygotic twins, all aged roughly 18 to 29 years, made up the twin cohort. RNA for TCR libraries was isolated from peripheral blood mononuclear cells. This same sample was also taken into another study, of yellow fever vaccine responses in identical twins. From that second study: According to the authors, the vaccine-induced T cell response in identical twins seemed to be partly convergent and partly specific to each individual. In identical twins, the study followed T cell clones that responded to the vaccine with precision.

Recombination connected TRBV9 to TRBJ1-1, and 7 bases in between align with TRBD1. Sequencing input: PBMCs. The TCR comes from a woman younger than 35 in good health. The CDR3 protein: CASSVEETGSMNTEAFF. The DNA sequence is TGTGCCAGCAGCGTAGAGGAGACAGGGTCCATGAACACTGAAGCTTTCTTT.